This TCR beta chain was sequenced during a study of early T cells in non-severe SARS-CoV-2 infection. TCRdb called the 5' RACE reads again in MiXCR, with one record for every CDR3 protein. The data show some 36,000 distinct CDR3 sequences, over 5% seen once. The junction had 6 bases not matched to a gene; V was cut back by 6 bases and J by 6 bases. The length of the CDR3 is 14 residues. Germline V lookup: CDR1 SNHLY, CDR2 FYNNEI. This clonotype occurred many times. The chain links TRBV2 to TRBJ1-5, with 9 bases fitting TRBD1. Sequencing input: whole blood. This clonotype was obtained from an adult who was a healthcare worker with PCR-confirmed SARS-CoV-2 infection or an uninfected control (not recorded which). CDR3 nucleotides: TGTGCCAGCAGGGGACAGGGCGAACTTCAGCCCCAGCATTTT. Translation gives CASRGQGELQPQHF.